This TCR beta chain was sequenced for a study of blood T cells in healthy people across ages. Germline CDR1 SGHTA, CDR2 FQGNSA. V shed 2 bases, J shed 6 bases, and the junction held 13 bases outside the gene matches. The CDR3 covers 16 residues. Donor samples were obtained from healthy Caucasian individuals from Russia, aged 6 to 90. Staff drew approximately 9.7 milliliters of peripheral blood from each donor. Total RNA extracted from each sample amounted to at least 6 micrograms. This clonotype has a handful of counts. Together with a sample-barcoded 5' primer, a J-beta primer mix was included in a second PCR lasting about 6 to 11 cycles. TCRdb re-called the 5' RACE reads with MiXCR, one entry per CDR3 protein. The table has about a million distinct CDR3 sequences, approximately 50% seen once.

Specimen: blood. The J gene is TRBJ2-7, the V gene TRBV7-2; 7 bases match TRBD2. The receptor was derived from a woman in her sixties in good health. CDR3 protein: CASSLIVWGRAPEQYF. The CDR3 DNA reads TGTGCCAGCAGCTTAATCGTATGGGGGAGGGCCCCCGAGCAGTACTTC.